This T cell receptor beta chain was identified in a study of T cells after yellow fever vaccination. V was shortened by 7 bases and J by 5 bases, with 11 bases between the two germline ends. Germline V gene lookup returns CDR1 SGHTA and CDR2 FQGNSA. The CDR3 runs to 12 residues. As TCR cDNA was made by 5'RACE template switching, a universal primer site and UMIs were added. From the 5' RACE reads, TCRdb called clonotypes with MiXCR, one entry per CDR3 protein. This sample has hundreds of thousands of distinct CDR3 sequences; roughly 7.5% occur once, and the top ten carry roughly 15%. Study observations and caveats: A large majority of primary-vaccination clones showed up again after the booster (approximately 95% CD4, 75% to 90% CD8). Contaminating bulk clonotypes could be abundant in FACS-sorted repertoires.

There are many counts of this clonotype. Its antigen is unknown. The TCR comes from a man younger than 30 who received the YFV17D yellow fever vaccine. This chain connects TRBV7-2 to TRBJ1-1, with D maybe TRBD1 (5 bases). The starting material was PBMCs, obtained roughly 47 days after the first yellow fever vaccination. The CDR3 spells CASTGLGTEAFF. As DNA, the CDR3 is TGTGCCAGCACGGGGCTCGGAACTGAAGCTTTCTTT.